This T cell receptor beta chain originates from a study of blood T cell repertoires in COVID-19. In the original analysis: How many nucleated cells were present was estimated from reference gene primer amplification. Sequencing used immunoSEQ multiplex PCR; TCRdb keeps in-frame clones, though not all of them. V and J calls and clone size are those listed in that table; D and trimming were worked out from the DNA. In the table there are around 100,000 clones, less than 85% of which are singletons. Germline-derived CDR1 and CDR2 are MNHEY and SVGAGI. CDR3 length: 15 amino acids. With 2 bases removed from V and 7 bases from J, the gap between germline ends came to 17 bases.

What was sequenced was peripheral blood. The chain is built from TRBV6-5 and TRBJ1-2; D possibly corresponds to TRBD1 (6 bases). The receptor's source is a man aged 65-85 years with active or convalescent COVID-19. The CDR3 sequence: CASSYGGFHGAGYTF. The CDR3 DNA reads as TGTGCCAGCAGTTACGGGGGCTTCCACGGGGCTGGCTACACCTTC.